The 29 T cell receptor beta chains reported below all come from one sample, sequenced in a study of cytomegalovirus exposure and HLA in healthy donors. PCR employed 60 Vbeta and 13 Jbeta primers. Clones were sequenced by immunoSEQ multiplex PCR, and TCRdb holds only the in-frame ones, with some missing. The sample has some 180,000 clones, about 77% seen once. The sample comprised PBMCs. Receptors originate from a woman aged 25 to 45 in good health and CMV-seropositive.

As to this clone: Other DNA sequences from this sample encode an identical CDR3 as well. The rearrangement joins TRBV7-9 to TRBJ2-5; TRBD2 aligns across 10 bases. Germline lookup yields CDR1 SEHNR and CDR2 FQNEAQ (reference sequence). Losses at the gene ends were 1 base for V and 1 base for J; bases not matched to a gene: 3. The CDR3 spans 16 residues. CDR3 region: CASSLGSGGVQETQYF. The CDR3 DNA sequence: TGTGCCAGCAGCTTAGGAAGCGGGGGGGTCCAAGAGACCCAGTACTTC.

The rearrangement uses TRBV4-1 and TRBJ1-3; TRBD1 is a possible D gene (5 bases). V was clipped by 4 bases and J by 4 bases, with 14 bases between them. This CDR3 is built from 15 residues. Germline CDR1 MGHRA, CDR2 YSYEKL. The CDR3 region is CASSREGVSGNTIYF. CDR3 coding DNA: TGCGCCAGCAGCCGGGAAGGGGTCTCAGGAAACACCATATATTTT.

This clone appeared once. The chain uses TRBV2 and TRBJ2-2; maybe TRBD2 (7 bases). V was shortened by 5 bases and J by 6 bases, with 22 bases between the two germline ends. Germline V CDR1 and CDR2: SNHLY, FYNNEI. This CDR3 comprises 17 residues. The CDR3, as DNA: TGTGCCAGCAGTTACTTTTGGGGGGGCCGGGAGCCCGGGGAGCTGTTTTTT. This encodes CASSYFWGGREPGELFF.

The rearrangement joins TRBV6-6 to TRBJ2-2; D ambiguous. V gave up 8 bases and J gave up 0 bases, with 10 bases separating them. CDR1 and CDR2 from the germline V gene are MNHNY and SVGAGI (reference sequence). The CDR3 spans 14 residues. In DNA, the CDR3 is TGTGCCAGCCGCCTAGTTACGAACACCGGGGAGCTGTTTTTT. Translation gives CASRLVTNTGELFF.

The chain uses TRBV7-6 and TRBJ2-3; D not resolved. CDR1 and CDR2 from the germline V gene are SGHVS and FNYEAQ. CDR3 length: 15 amino acids. The V end was cut by 1 base, the J end by 2 bases, with 10 bases between. The CDR3 is CASSLGPEATDTQYF. CDR3 DNA sequence: TGTGCCAGCAGCTTAGGCCCTGAAGCCACAGATACGCAGTATTTT.

The V gene is TRBV18, the J gene TRBJ1-1; 8 bases align to TRBD1. The V gene's germline CDR1 is KGHSH and CDR2 LQKENI. The CDR3 is made up of 15 amino acids. The junction had 7 bases not matched to a gene; V was cut back by 3 bases and J by 4 bases. The CDR3 DNA is TGTGCCAGCTCACCGAAACAGGGGGGACCCACTGAAGCTTTCTTT. Translation gives CASSPKQGGPTEAFF.

The rearrangement links TRBV4-3 to TRBJ2-5; TRBD2 matches at 8 bases. In germline, CDR1 is LGHNA, CDR2 YSLEER. V dropped 4 bases and J dropped 4; count of bases not matched to a gene: 5. The CDR3 loop spans 14 amino acids. CDR3 in DNA: TGCGCCAGCAGCCCAGGACTAGCCCGAGAGACCCAGTACTTC. Its protein product is CASSPGLARETQYF.

This sequence joins TRBV4-1 and TRBJ2-7; tentatively, D is TRBD2 (6 bases). Germline CDR1 and CDR2: MGHRA and YSYEKL. This CDR3 is 16 amino acids long. V lost 4 bases and J lost 0, with 16 bases in between. The CDR3 DNA reads TGCGCCAGCAGCCCCCCCCGGGGGTCGAGCTCCTACGAGCAGTACTTC. It translates to CASSPPRGSSSYEQYF.

The J gene is TRBJ2-7, the V gene TRBV11-2, with D possibly being TRBD1 (8 bases). The V end lost 3 bases, the J end lost 4 bases, and 16 bases lay between the germline ends. CDR1 SGHAT and CDR2 FQNNGV come from the germline V gene. The CDR3 runs 15 residues. The CDR3 is CASSFRLQGGYEQYF. The CDR3 region has the DNA TGTGCCAGCAGCTTCAGGCTACAGGGGGGGTACGAGCAGTACTTC.

The genes are TRBV7-2 and TRBJ2-7; weak D call: TRBD1 (6 bases). The V and J ends lost 4 bases and 4 bases respectively, with 14 bases between them. The CDR3 length is 14 residues. Germline loops: CDR1 SGHTA, CDR2 FQGNSA. The CDR3: CASSWRSQGYEQYF. Written as DNA, the CDR3 is TGTGCCAGCAGCTGGAGGTCACAGGGATACGAGCAGTACTTC.

This clone has just a few counts. The V call is TRBV9, the J call TRBJ1-4; no reliable D call. Germline assignment: CDR1 SGDLS and CDR2 YYNGEE. The CDR3 has 15 amino acids. With 4 bases removed from V and 0 bases from J, the gap between germline ends came to 10 bases. The CDR3 protein is CASSIGSATNEKLFF. As DNA, the CDR3 is TGTGCCAGCAGCATAGGGTCGGCAACTAATGAAAAACTGTTTTTT.

The V and J genes are TRBV25-1 and TRBJ2-5; a possible D gene is TRBD2 (6 bases). Trimming took off 3 bases at V and 3 bases at J, with 11 bases between the two ends. Germline loops: CDR1 MGHDK, CDR2 SYGVNS. CDR3 length: 14 residues. The CDR3 sequence: CASSEIGEEETQYF. The CDR3 DNA reads as TGTGCCAGCAGTGAGATAGGGGAGGAAGAGACCCAGTACTTC.

The V call is TRBV11-3, the J call TRBJ2-7; D may be TRBD1 (5 bases). V gave up 3 bases and J gave up 6 bases, with 18 bases separating them. The CDR3 runs 15 residues. Germline loops: CDR1 SGHNT, CDR2 YENEEA. The CDR3 nucleotides are TGTGCCAGCAGCTTTGGACGAACAACAGGTTCCGAGCAGTACTTC. Its protein product is CASSFGRTTGSEQYF. The full variable domain, its missing parts supplied by reference TRBV11-3 and TRBJ2-7, is EAGVVQSPRYKIIEKKQPVAFWCNPISGHNTLYWYLQNLGQGPELLIRYENEEAVDDSQLPKDRFSAERLKGVDSTLKIQPAELGDSAVYLCASSFGRTTGSEQYFGPGTRLTVT.

The chain has TRBV18 and TRBJ2-4; D unclear. The CDR3 length is 16 residues. Germline lookup yields CDR1 KGHSH and CDR2 LQKENI. The V gene lost 2 bases and the J gene lost 2 bases, with 13 bases spanning the gap. The chain's CDR3 is CASSPKPPEPKNIQYF. As DNA, the CDR3 is TGTGCCAGCTCACCAAAGCCGCCGGAGCCCAAAAACATTCAGTACTTC.

This clone has more than one count but fewer than ten. This chain links TRBV18 with TRBJ2-1, with 13 nucleotides matching TRBD2. The germline gives CDR1 KGHSH, CDR2 LQKENI. V was pared by 3 bases and J by 2 bases, with 4 bases of the junction left unmatched. The CDR3 is made up of 17 amino acids. CDR3 amino acids: CASSPRTSGGPYNEQFF. The CDR3 DNA reads as TGTGCCAGCTCACCTCGGACTAGCGGGGGCCCCTACAATGAGCAGTTCTTC.

A note on this clone: A junction boundary mismatches the germline segment, possibly from a read error. The J gene is TRBJ1-6, the V gene TRBV2; D call uncertain. The CDR3 is made up of 13 amino acids. Germline CDR1 reads SNHLY; CDR2 reads FYNNEI. CDR3 coding DNA: TGTGCCAGCAGTCAAGCAAATCGTTCACCCCTCCACTTT. Its translation: CASSQANRSPLHF. Full variable domain (rest looked up from reference TRBV2 and TRBJ1-6): EPEVTQTPSHQVTQMGQEVILRCVPISNHLYFYWYRQILGQKVEFLVSFYNNEISEKSEIFDDQFSVERPDGSNFTLKIRSTKLEDSAMYFCASSQANRSPLHFGNGTRLTVT.

This sequence joins TRBV6-6 and TRBJ1-2, with D maybe TRBD1 (5 bases). Germline V gene data show CDR1 as MNHNY and CDR2 as SVGAGI (reference sequence). Trimming stripped 0 bases from V and 5 bases from J, with 10 bases between. CDR3 length equals 14 residues. The CDR3 coding sequence is TGTGCCAGCAGTTACTCGGGGGGGGAGTATGGCTACACCTTC. Translated: CASSYSGGEYGYTF.

The J gene is TRBJ2-5, the V gene TRBV9; no firm D call. This CDR3 comprises 12 residues. V was trimmed by 1 base and J by 7 bases, leaving 8 bases between them. Germline V gives CDR1 SGDLS, CDR2 YYNGEE. CDR3 sequence: CASSVRGGTQYF. CDR3 nucleotides: TGTGCCAGCAGCGTAAGAGGTGGGACCCAGTACTTC.

The chain couples TRBV28 to TRBJ1-4, with D possibly TRBD1 on 5 matching bases. The germline V gene has CDR1 MDHEN and CDR2 SYDVKM. The CDR3 has 13 amino acids. The V end lost 7 bases, the J end lost 7 bases, and 13 bases lay between the germline ends. CDR3 nucleotide sequence: TGTGCCAGCACCCCTCCTAGGGGTGAAAAACTGTTTTTT. Translating it yields CASTPPRGEKLFF.

The rearrangement uses TRBV7-9 and TRBJ2-6, with 8 bases fitting TRBD2. Germline V lookup: CDR1 SEHNR, CDR2 FQNEAQ (reference sequence). The length of the CDR3 is 19 residues. J was trimmed by 4 bases and V by 5 bases; bases with no gene match: 16. The CDR3, as DNA: TGTGCCAGCAGCACCCGGACTAGCCCTCCGCTTTCCGGGGCCAACGTCCTGACTTTC. Its protein product is CASSTRTSPPLSGANVLTF.

The CDR3 spells CATVEPSRPVDTQYF. CDR3 sequence (DNA): TGTGCCACTGTAGAGCCCTCTCGTCCCGTAGATACGCAGTATTTT. The J gene is TRBJ2-3, the V gene TRBV6-5; no firm D call. The CDR3 is 15 residues long. The V end was cut by 10 bases, the J end by 5 bases, with 22 bases between. Germline V gene data show CDR1 as MNHEY and CDR2 as SVGAGI.

This chain joins TRBV6-5 and TRBJ1-6, with TRBD1 matching over 9 bases. Germline CDR1 reads MNHEY; CDR2 reads SVGAGI. V lost 9 bases to trimming and J lost 5 bases; unmatched junction nucleotides: 5. The CDR3 covers 14 residues. In nucleotides, the CDR3 is TGTGCCAGTGCCCGGGACAGGGATAATTCACCCCTCCACTTT. This encodes CASARDRDNSPLHF.

Only a few counts were recorded for this clone. The chain uses TRBV19 and TRBJ2-3; a possible D gene is TRBD2 (5 bases). V was cut by 5 bases and J by 2 bases, with 14 bases left in between. The germline gives CDR1 LNHDA, CDR2 SQIVND (reference sequence). This CDR3 spans 15 amino acids. The CDR3 region is CASSAQAESTDTQYF. CDR3 bases: TGTGCCAGTAGTGCCCAAGCGGAGTCCACAGATACGCAGTATTTT.

The chain combines TRBV19 with TRBJ1-2; no definite D call. Germline assignment: CDR1 LNHDA and CDR2 SQIVND (reference sequence). The CDR3 consists of 14 residues. V shed 3 bases and J shed 7 bases, with 15 bases lying between them. The CDR3 region is CASSIPLDTLGYTF. CDR3 in DNA: TGTGCCAGTAGTATCCCCCTCGACACCCTTGGCTACACCTTC.

As for this clone: An end of the junction differs from the germline gene, which may be a read error. The chain joins TRBV7-9 to TRBJ2-3; D is unclear. Germline V gene sequence: CDR1 SEHNR, CDR2 FQNEAQ (reference sequence). This CDR3 contains 12 residues. The CDR3 region is CSSSPNTDTQYF. The CDR3, as DNA: TGTTCCAGCAGCCCAAACACAGATACGCAGTATTTT.

The gene calls are TRBV2 and TRBJ2-7, with 10 bases that match TRBD1. This CDR3 region has 15 residues. Per the germline V gene, CDR1 is SNHLY and CDR2 is FYNNEI. The J segment lost 4 bases and the V segment lost 7 bases, leaving 10 bases of the junction unmatched. CDR3 in DNA: TGTGCCAGCATCATCACCCGGGACAGGGGATACGAGCAGTACTTC. This gives the protein CASIITRDRGYEQYF.

The rearrangement joins TRBV11-2 to TRBJ2-5, with D possibly matching TRBD1 (6 bases). CDR1 and CDR2 from the germline V gene are SGHAT and FQNNGV. The CDR3 runs 14 residues. V shed 3 bases and J shed 5 bases, with 13 bases lying between them. The CDR3: CASSLRGSGETQYF. The CDR3 DNA sequence: TGTGCCAGCAGCTTGAGGGGGTCTGGGGAGACCCAGTACTTC.

V is TRBV4-3 and J is TRBJ1-5; tentative D call: TRBD1 (5 bases). CDR3 size: 15 residues. The germline V gene has CDR1 LGHNA and CDR2 YSLEER. Trimming pared 2 bases from V and 4 bases from J, leaving 12 bases between. The CDR3 reads CASSQSDSRNQPQHF. CDR3 nucleotides: TGCGCCAGCAGCCAATCAGACAGCCGAAATCAGCCCCAGCATTTT.

This clone has a single count. Other DNA sequences from this sample encode an identical CDR3 as well. This rearrangement joins TRBV30 to TRBJ1-2; D is unresolved. Germline V CDR1 and CDR2: GTSNPN, SVGIG (reference sequence). This CDR3 has 12 residues. The ends were cut back, 1 base at V and 2 bases at J, with 5 bases in the middle. The DNA for the CDR3 is TGTGCCTGGAGTGCGGGGAACTATGGCTACACCTTC. This encodes CAWSAGNYGYTF.